This TCR beta chain was recovered during a study of blood T cell repertoires in COVID-19 (dated by TCRdb to 2019 to 2021). Regarding the research as a whole: The collaborator samples originated in the United States, Italy and Spain and spanned the acute and convalescent phases of COVID-19. The prospective study material was composed of cDNA or gDNA derived from T cells, B-cell-depleted T cells, or PBMCs. Subjects who had been exposed to COVID-19, were actively infected with it, or had recovered from it provided the deeply sampled blood TCRbeta repertoires that made up the dataset. The repertoires were made available in a free public database intended to serve as a resource for research on the immune response to SARS-CoV-2. Samples came from the ongoing ImmuneRACE study (first 160 participants) plus 1,254 subjects from 6 global collaborators. Nearly every sample came with metadata listing a de-identified subject ID, COVID-19 status, age in years and sex. HLA class I and class II types, where available, came from metadata supplied by the sample provider rather than from assay-based typing. Results and caveats for the whole study, not just this receptor: Clinical and demographic metadata were provided uncurated, with the amount varying by source and participant.

TCRbeta CDR3 regions were amplified from genomic DNA using the immunoSEQ Assay, a bias-controlled multiplex PCR. The original pipeline was this. Within the assay, amplification of reference gene primers was used to estimate how many nucleated cells each sample contained. Sequence reads were collapsed and filtered to measure the absolute abundance of every unique TCRbeta CDR3 rearrangement. For each sample, productive Simpson clonality was calculated as the square root of Simpson's diversity index across productive rearrangements. Held by TCRdb, this immuneACCESS table contains in-frame sequences only and omits some clones. Under half of the omission traces to an unresolved V gene where checked; the cause of the rest is unknown. D and trimming were read from the DNA, whereas the V and J calls and clone size are those reported in that table. For this sample the table gives 200,000 to 300,000 clones, of which approximately 90% were detected only once. Clones ranked in the top ten supply around 0.87% of the sample.

V sheds 3 bases and J sheds 1 base, leaving 16 bases between their ends. The CDR3, cysteine through phenylalanine, is 18 amino acids long. Only the CDR3 DNA is retained, 54 bases long and in frame from the first base. CDR1 WSHSY and CDR2 SAAADI are derived from the germline V gene. In the prospective study, participants were roughly 18 to 100 years old, resided in about two dozen geographic areas of the United States, and were enrolled through a virtual design. Cohort assignment in the prospective study relied on participant-reported clinical history from a screening survey and a study questionnaire. Exposed participants had been in contact, within 2 weeks of entering the study, with a person who had a PCR-confirmed or clinician-diagnosed case of COVID-19. Each participant in the prospective study had whole blood, serum and a nasopharyngeal or oropharyngeal swab collected by mobile phlebotomists. Additional blood draws and questionnaires over an approximately two-month period could optionally be provided by prospective study participants. Prospective study blood samples were shipped either frozen or at room temperature before DNA extraction.

Regarding this clone: There is no known antigen for this receptor. No qualities accompany the bases; no much larger clone lies one base away.

Rearrangement joined TRBV10-2 to TRBJ2-6; a weak D assignment points to TRBD2 (7 bases agree). Sequenced: PBMCs or T cells enriched from blood (not recorded which). This TCR was sampled from a man aged 45-65 years who had been exposed to COVID-19. The CDR3 region: CASSDPWGGLSGANVLTF. The nucleotide sequence reads as follows: TGCGCCAGCAGTGACCCCTGGGGGGGCCTATCTGGGGCCAACGTCCTGACTTTC.